These 11 T cell receptor gamma chains originate from one sample sequenced in a study of Vδ1+ human thymocytes. Extracted RNA was reverse transcribed into cDNA. The CDR3 regions were amplified by multiplex PCR from V-gene primers to a constant-region primer. TCRdb repeated clone calling on the multiplex PCR reads with CATT. The table lists approximately 9,400 gamma-chain clones, roughly three fifths of them singletons. Regarding the study as a whole: Thymic TRG and TRD repertoires appeared highly polyclonal, with Gaussian CDR3 length distributions.

Their antigens remain unidentified. Sequences were obtained from Vdelta1+ gamma-delta thymocytes from the thymus. Sample subset: FACS-sorted CD3+ TCRalphabeta- TCRVdelta1+ TCRVdelta2- thymocytes. The receptors derive from a girl less than two years old who had congenital heart surgery.

This clone came up once. The chain combines TRGV8 with TRGJP2. Matching the DNA to germline supplied the J gene, which TCRdb does not give. J was trimmed by 7 bases and V by 2 bases; bases with no gene match: 10. Germline CDR1 VENAVY, CDR2 YDSYNSRV. There are 15 residues in the CDR3. The CDR3 reads CATWDKLMDDWIKTF. DNA for the CDR3: TGTGCCACCTGGGATAAGTTGATGGATGATTGGATCAAGACGTTT.

J is TRGJP2 and V is TRGV5. TCRdb is silent on the J gene; assignment here came from matching the DNA to germline. The CDR3 covers 16 residues. Germline values: CDR1 VINAFY, CDR2 YDVSNSKD. The junction had 6 bases not matched to a gene; V was cut back by 0 bases and J by 2 bases. The CDR3 DNA reads as TGTGCCACCTGGGACAGGCCGCCGAGTAGTGATTGGATCAAGACGTTT. It yields the protein CATWDRPPSSDWIKTF.

The chain uses TRGV3 and TRGJ1 or TRGJ2. TCRdb offers no J gene call, so here the DNA was matched to germline to obtain one. This CDR3 has 15 residues. Germline V gene sequence: CDR1 VTNTFY, CDR2 YDVSTARD (reference sequence). V lost 0 bases to trimming and J lost 6 bases; unmatched junction nucleotides: 11. CDR3: CATWDRPPLVYKKLF. The CDR3 DNA follows: TGTGCCACCTGGGACAGGCCACCCCTGGTTTATAAGAAACTCTTT.

With regard to this clone: One junction end disagrees with the germline gene, perhaps due to a read error. The chain employs TRGV3 and TRGJ1 or TRGJ2. No J gene is reported in TCRdb; it was inferred here by comparing the DNA with germline. This CDR3 has 15 residues. Germline V CDR1 and CDR2: VTNTFY, YDVSTARD (reference sequence). The CDR3 is CATWGRPPNSHKKLF. The CDR3 region has the DNA TGTGCCACCTGGGGCAGGCCCCCAAACAGTCATAAGAAACTCTTT.

Comment on this clone: Just one base apart from a much larger clone, this may be a read error. J is TRGJ1 or TRGJ2 and V is TRGV3. TCRdb gives no J gene; it was assigned here by matching the DNA to germline. The CDR3 loop spans 11 amino acids. V was pared by 3 bases and J by 10 bases, with 6 bases of the junction left unmatched. Germline assignment: CDR1 VTNTFY and CDR2 YDVSTARD (reference sequence). The CDR3 protein is CATWDGKKKLF. The CDR3 nucleotides read TGTGCCACCTGGGACGGAAAAAAGAAACTCTTT.

Remarks on this clone: Other DNA sequences from this sample encode an identical CDR3 as well. V gene TRGV3 combines with J gene TRGJ1 or TRGJ2. No J gene was available from TCRdb, and it was assigned here by a germline match of the DNA. Germline CDR1 reads VTNTFY; CDR2 reads YDVSTARD (reference sequence). After removal of 0 bases from V and 7 bases from J, the junction contained 6 bases not matched to a gene. The CDR3 is made up of 13 amino acids. CDR3 sequence: CATWDRLNYKKLF. The CDR3 bases are TGTGCCACCTGGGACAGGCTTAACTATAAGAAACTCTTT.

The chain links TRGV4 to TRGJ1 or TRGJ2. Trimming cost V 1 base and J 2 bases; bases outside gene matches: 2. The CDR3 contains 13 residues. Germline V gene lookup returns CDR1 EGSTGY and CDR2 YDSYTSSV. Here the CDR3 reads CATWDGDYYKKLF. The CDR3 DNA reads TGTGCCACCTGGGATGGCGATTATTATAAGAAACTCTTT.

The J gene is TRGJ1 or TRGJ2, the V gene TRGV9. The J gene, not given by TCRdb, was assigned here from a germline match of the nucleotide sequence. With 0 bases clipped from V and 6 bases from J, the junction kept 5 bases outside the gene matches. The CDR3 loop spans 13 amino acids. Germline CDR1 GITISATS, CDR2 ISYDGTV (reference sequence). CDR3 loop: CALWEVCGYKKLF. In nucleotides, the CDR3 is TGTGCCTTGTGGGAGGTGTGTGGTTATAAGAAACTCTTT.

This sequence joins TRGV8 and TRGJ1 or TRGJ2. The J gene, left out of TCRdb, was set here by checking the DNA against germline. Unmatched junction bases numbered 14, after V lost 4 bases and J lost 8 bases. Germline V gives CDR1 VENAVY, CDR2 YDSYNSRV. The CDR3 runs 14 residues. The CDR3 nucleotides read TGTGCCACCTGGGACAGGCGTGGGGGGAATAAGAAACTCTTT. Protein sequence: CATWDRRGGNKKLF.

This clone was detected once. The chain has TRGV8 and TRGJP1. As TCRdb names no J gene, one was assigned here on the basis of a DNA match to germline. The CDR3 consists of 13 residues. Germline V CDR1 and CDR2: VENAVY, YDSYNSRV. V lost 0 bases to trimming and J lost 6 bases; unmatched junction nucleotides: 1. The chain's CDR3 is CATWDRPGWFKIF. The DNA for the CDR3 is TGTGCCACCTGGGATAGGCCTGGTTGGTTCAAGATATTT.

As regards this clone: The sample carries other DNA sequences with the same CDR3. V gene TRGV3 combines with J gene TRGJ1 or TRGJ2. TCRdb gives no J gene; it was assigned here by matching the DNA to germline. V lost 0 bases to trimming and J lost 11 bases; unmatched junction nucleotides: 4. Germline CDR1 reads VTNTFY; CDR2 reads YDVSTARD (reference sequence). The CDR3 is made up of 11 amino acids. The CDR3 is CATWDRPEKLF. The CDR3 nucleotides are TGTGCCACCTGGGACAGGCCAGAGAAACTCTTT.